These 25 T cell receptor beta chains were all obtained from the same sample, sequenced in a study of blood T cell repertoires in COVID-19. Here immunoSEQ multiplex PCR was the method, and the copy in TCRdb shows in-frame clones only, minus some. The profile covers approximately 200,000 clones, with about four fifths appearing a single time and approximately 1.8% taken by the ten largest. Sequenced sample: PBMCs or T cells enriched from blood (not recorded which). These receptors were obtained from a man in his 60s who had recovered from COVID-19.

The rearrangement links TRBV10-1 to TRBJ2-3; perhaps TRBD1 as D (7 bases). Germline CDR1 WNHNN, CDR2 SYGVQD (reference sequence). The CDR3 spans 15 residues. V dropped 4 bases and J dropped 7 bases, with 18 bases sitting between them. For the CDR3, the DNA is TGCGCCAGCAGTGGCGTGGAGGGGGCTACGAATACGCAGTATTTT. Its protein is CASSGVEGATNTQYF.

The chain is built from TRBV6-2 or TRBV6-3 and TRBJ1-2; TRBD1 matches at 11 bases. Trimming removed 0 bases from V and 4 bases from J; junction bases left unmatched: 7. Germline CDR1 and CDR2: MNHEY and SVGEGT. The CDR3 consists of 17 residues. CDR3 bases: TGTGCCAGCAGTTACTCCGGGACAGGGGGACGAGTCTATGGCTACACCTTC. Amino acids: CASSYSGTGGRVYGYTF.

The chain employs TRBV15 and TRBJ2-2, with 13 bases matching TRBD2. The J segment lost 7 bases and the V segment lost 1 base, leaving 12 bases of the junction unmatched. This CDR3 has 19 residues. Germline CDR1 LNHNV, CDR2 YYDKDF (reference sequence). The CDR3 sequence: CATSRGELLAGGLGGELFF. The CDR3 DNA sequence: TGTGCCACCAGCAGAGGGGAACTACTAGCGGGGGGGCTTGGCGGGGAGCTGTTTTTT.

This chain links TRBV11-3 with TRBJ2-2, with D perhaps matching TRBD2 (5 bases). From germline, CDR1 is SGHNT and CDR2 YENEEA. The CDR3 has 16 residues. The V gene lost 3 bases and the J gene lost 5 bases, with 16 bases spanning the gap. CDR3 nucleotide sequence: TGTGCCAGCAGCTTCGGGAACAGCCGGCAGACCGGGGAGCTGTTTTTT. This codes for CASSFGNSRQTGELFF.

In this sample, this clone turned up once. J is TRBJ2-2 and V is TRBV23-1; D unresolved. TRBV23-1 is identified as an open reading frame with a role that is uncertain. V gave up 8 bases and J gave up 2 bases, with 9 bases separating them. The CDR3 totals 13 residues. CDR3 in DNA: TGCGCCAGCTCCTGTAAAAACACCGGGGAGCTGTTTTTT. It translates to CASSCKNTGELFF.

The V and J genes are TRBV7-9 and TRBJ1-1; D may be TRBD1 (5 bases). There are 14 residues in the CDR3. Trimming took 2 bases from V and 5 from J, leaving 12 bases between them. The germline V gene encodes CDR1 SEHNR and CDR2 FQNEAQ (reference sequence). The CDR3 coding sequence is TGTGCCAGCAGCTTATCAACGGGGGAAACTGAAGCTTTCTTT. The encoded protein is CASSLSTGETEAFF.

This clone was seen more than once but under ten times. The V and J genes are TRBV11-1 and TRBJ1-3; 7 positions match TRBD1. The CDR3 has 15 amino acids. Trimming cost V 5 bases and J 3 bases; bases outside gene matches: 7. CDR1 is SGHAT and CDR2 is FQDESV in the germline V gene (reference sequence). CDR3: CASSIGGGGGNTIYF. CDR3 nucleotide sequence: TGTGCCAGCAGCATCGGAGGGGGCGGTGGAAACACCATATATTTT.

The chain is built from TRBV19 and TRBJ2-7, with 15 bases lining up with TRBD2. The length of the CDR3 is 17 residues. The germline V gene has CDR1 LNHDA and CDR2 SQIVND (reference sequence). J lost 5 bases, V lost 5 bases, and 10 bases had no gene match. In DNA form, the CDR3 reads TGTGCCAGTAGTCGGACTAGCGGGGGGGCCAGAATTAACGAGCAGTACTTC. It is translated as CASSRTSGGARINEQYF.

The rearrangement links TRBV11-3 to TRBJ2-5; maybe TRBD1 (6 bases). The V gene's germline CDR1 is SGHNT and CDR2 YENEEA. This CDR3 spans 15 amino acids. V lost 5 bases to trimming and J lost 4 bases, with 17 bases between them. CDR3 nucleotides: TGTGCCAGCAGCACCCGAAAACAGGGAATAGAGACCCAGTACTTC. It encodes CASSTRKQGIETQYF.

The chain joins TRBV6-5 to TRBJ2-1; a possible D gene is TRBD2 (5 bases). The CDR3 is made up of 15 amino acids. Germline CDR1 is MNHEY and CDR2 is SVGAGI. Deletions cut 6 bases from V and 0 bases from J, with 12 bases between. CDR3 nucleotides: TGTGCCAGCAGGGCTGCGGGTGACTCCTACAATGAGCAGTTCTTC. Translation: CASRAAGDSYNEQFF.

This chain connects TRBV11-1 to TRBJ2-2; no clear D gene. V lost 4 bases to trimming and J lost 7 bases, with 10 bases between them. The length of the CDR3 is 13 residues. CDR1 and CDR2 (germline): SGHAT, FQDESV (reference sequence). The CDR3 protein is CASSSRAGGELFF. The CDR3 nucleotides read TGTGCCAGCAGCTCGAGAGCCGGCGGGGAGCTGTTTTTT.

The rearrangement uses TRBV18 and TRBJ2-3; 14 bases map to TRBD2. The CDR3 has 15 residues. Germline V gene sequence: CDR1 KGHSH, CDR2 LQKENI. The trim removed 5 bases at V and 9 bases at J, leaving 7 bases unmatched. The CDR3 region is CASSSGTSGGQTQYF. The CDR3 coding sequence is TGTGCCAGCTCATCCGGGACTAGCGGGGGCCAGACGCAGTATTTT.

This rearrangement joins TRBV5-1 to TRBJ2-4; 9 bases are a match to TRBD1. V lost 0 bases and J lost 0; bases outside the gene matches: 4. Germline lookup yields CDR1 SGHRS and CDR2 YFSETQ. CDR3 length: 17 amino acids. The CDR3: CASSLEQGALAKNIQYF. The CDR3 bases are TGCGCCAGCAGCTTGGAACAGGGGGCTCTAGCCAAAAACATTCAGTACTTC. Filled out from reference TRBV5-1 and TRBJ2-4, the complete variable domain reads KAGVTQTPRYLIKTRGQQVTLSCSPISGHRSVSWYQQTPGQGLQFLFEYFSETQRNKGNFPGRFSGRQFSNSRSEMNVSTLELGDSALYLCASSLEQGALAKNIQYFGAGTRLSVL.

This CDR3 reads CASSRGNQETQYF. For the CDR3, the DNA is TGTGCCAGCAGCCGAGGGAACCAAGAGACCCAGTACTTC. The V gene is TRBV7-2, the J gene TRBJ2-5; tentative D call: TRBD2 (5 bases). CDR3 length: 13 amino acids. V was shortened by 5 bases and J by 0 bases, with 7 bases between the two germline ends. The germline gives CDR1 SGHTA, CDR2 FQGNSA.

In this sample, this clone turned up a few times. The chain recombines TRBV29-1 with TRBJ2-7; D unclear. Germline CDR1 and CDR2: SQVTM and ANQGSEA. This CDR3 region has 13 residues. V lost 0 bases, J lost 0 bases, and 6 bases lay in between. The CDR3, as DNA: TGCAGCGTTGAAGAAAACAGCTCCTACGAGCAGTACTTC. Amino acid sequence: CSVEENSSYEQYF.

The chain combines TRBV18 with TRBJ2-1, with 11 bases that match TRBD2. CDR1 and CDR2 (germline): KGHSH, LQKENI. Germline trimming cut 0 bases from V and 5 bases from J; bases unmatched to any gene: 6. CDR3 length: 17 residues. CDR3 residues: CASSPPLPGLADNEQFF. CDR3 bases: TGTGCCAGCTCACCACCCCTCCCGGGACTAGCGGACAATGAGCAGTTCTTC.

The chain joins TRBV7-8 to TRBJ2-2; D uncertain. Deletions cut 0 bases from V and 2 bases from J, with 7 bases between. Germline CDR1 is SGHVS and CDR2 is FQNEAQ. The CDR3 covers 15 residues. CDR3 in DNA: TGTGCCAGCAGCTTAGCCGTCTCTAACACCGGGGAGCTGTTTTTT. Amino acids: CASSLAVSNTGELFF.

The V and J genes are TRBV9 and TRBJ2-7, with 12 bases that match TRBD2. The germline V gene encodes CDR1 SGDLS and CDR2 YYNGEE. V lost 5 bases, J lost 2 bases, and 5 bases stayed unmatched. This CDR3 comprises 15 residues. CDR3 sequence reads: CASSQTSGGPYEQYF. The CDR3 coding sequence is TGTGCCAGCAGTCAGACTAGCGGGGGACCCTACGAGCAGTACTTC.

The chain joins TRBV20-1 to TRBJ1-1; D is undetermined. Germline V CDR1 and CDR2: DFQATT, SNEGSKA (reference sequence). V was trimmed by 3 bases and J by 1 base, leaving 9 bases between them. The CDR3 length is 13 residues. The CDR3 reads CSASRGGNTEAFF. In DNA form, the CDR3 reads TGCAGTGCTAGTCGAGGTGGGAACACTGAAGCTTTCTTT.

This chain joins TRBV11-2 and TRBJ2-7, with TRBD1 identical over 8 bases. CDR1 SGHAT and CDR2 FQNNGV come from the germline V gene. CDR3 length: 15 residues. The junction had 12 bases not matched to a gene; V was cut back by 5 bases and J by 6 bases. CDR3 sequence (DNA): TGTGCCAGCAGCCCGATCGGGACAGGATTAGGCGAGCAGTACTTC. It is translated as CASSPIGTGLGEQYF.

The chain couples TRBV10-3 to TRBJ1-1; 7 nucleotides line up with TRBD1. Trimming at V came to 0 bases and at J to 11 bases, leaving 18 bases not matched to a gene. The CDR3 is 17 residues long. Germline-derived CDR1 and CDR2 are ENHRY and SYGVKD. DNA for the CDR3: TGTGCCATCAGTGAGTCGGTAGGAGGGGGCGCGGTTGATCGGGCTTTCTTT. Protein sequence: CAISESVGGGAVDRAFF.

This clone was counted only a few times. V and J are TRBV6-4 and TRBJ2-7, with no clear D. CDR1 and CDR2 from the germline V gene are MRHNA and SNTAGT. This CDR3 has 15 amino acids. V lost 2 bases, J lost 7 bases, and 18 bases lay in between. CDR3 sequence: CASSDGHETEWEQYF. As DNA, the CDR3 is TGTGCCAGCAGTGACGGGCATGAAACCGAGTGGGAGCAGTACTTC.

The V gene is TRBV3-1 (or the pseudogene TRBV3-2), the J gene TRBJ1-1; D is undetermined. The germline gives CDR1 LGHDT, CDR2 YNNKEL (reference sequence). The CDR3 length is 17 residues. V lost 4 bases, J lost 0 bases, and 18 bases lay in between. The CDR3 sequence is CASSPRGTTGLNTEAFF. In DNA, the CDR3 is TGTGCCAGCAGCCCCAGAGGTACGACGGGTCTGAACACTGAAGCTTTCTTT.

The chain combines TRBV3-1 (or the pseudogene TRBV3-2) with TRBJ1-1; 12 bases match TRBD1. CDR3 length: 13 amino acids. Germline V lookup: CDR1 LGHDT, CDR2 YNNKEL (reference sequence). Losses at the gene ends were 1 base for V and 10 bases for J; bases not matched to a gene: 1. In nucleotides, the CDR3 is TGTGCCAGCAGCCAAGGGGACAGGGGGCGAGCTTTCTTT. Protein sequence: CASSQGDRGRAFF.

Only one count was recorded for this clone. The V call is TRBV15, the J call TRBJ1-4; maybe TRBD1 (6 bases). Germline CDR1 LNHNV, CDR2 YYDKDF (reference sequence). V lost 2 bases and J lost 0, with 31 bases in between. This CDR3 contains 23 residues. CDR3 in amino acids: CATSRRSGWDLSGHYATNEKLFF. As DNA, the CDR3 is TGTGCCACCAGCAGACGATCAGGTTGGGATTTATCGGGACATTATGCAACTAATGAAAAACTGTTTTTT.